These 20 T cell receptor beta chains were all obtained from the same sample, sequenced in a study of blood T cell repertoires in COVID-19. Repertoires were generated with immunoSEQ multiplex PCR, while TCRdb's copy carries only in-frame clones and drops some. The sample consists of over 150,000 clones, over 65% of them appearing once. Source material: peripheral blood. All receptors derive from a man older than 75 with acute or convalescent COVID-19.

The chain uses TRBV19 and TRBJ1-2, with D possibly being TRBD1 (5 bases). Germline CDR1 reads LNHDA; CDR2 reads SQIVND (reference sequence). CDR3 size: 15 residues. Trimming took 4 bases from V and 4 from J, leaving 16 bases between them. CDR3 amino acids: CASSRGERLGYGYTF. In nucleotides, the CDR3 is TGTGCCAGTAGTAGGGGGGAGCGCCTCGGCTATGGCTACACCTTC. The variable domain in full, completed from reference TRBV19 and TRBJ1-2, reads DGGITQSPKYLFRKEGQNVTLSCEQNLNHDAMYWYRQDPGQGLRLIYYSQIVNDFQKGDIAEGYSVSREKKESFPLTVTSAQKNPTAFYLCASSRGERLGYGYTFGSGTRLTVV.

The chain carries TRBV24-1 and TRBJ2-1, with 8 positions matching TRBD1. This CDR3 contains 18 residues. With V trimmed by 5 bases and J by 0 bases, 11 bases remained unmatched. Looked up from germline, CDR1 is KGHDR and CDR2 is SFDVKD. The DNA of the CDR3 is TGTGCCACCAGTGCCCGGCAGGGGGCGCATCTCTCCTACAATGAGCAGTTCTTC. This codes for CATSARQGAHLSYNEQFF.

The rearrangement uses TRBV11-2 and TRBJ1-4; 8 nucleotides line up with TRBD1. The CDR3 length is 12 residues. J lost 10 bases, V lost 7 bases, and 5 bases had no gene match. Germline CDR1 SGHAT, CDR2 FQNNGV. The CDR3 DNA reads TGTGCCAGCACTAAGGGGACAGGAAAACTGTTTTTT. Protein product: CASTKGTGKLFF.

The V and J genes are TRBV6-1 and TRBJ2-2; TRBD1 matches 9 bases. Germline CDR1 is MNHNS and CDR2 is SASEGT. CDR3 length: 17 amino acids. Trimming at V came to 3 bases and at J to 8 bases, leaving 13 bases not matched to a gene. The CDR3 reads CASSDTSGTGRIGELFF. CDR3 nucleotides: TGTGCCAGCAGTGATACTTCCGGGACAGGGAGAATAGGGGAGCTGTTTTTT.

The chain recombines TRBV30 with TRBJ2-7; 8 bases line up with TRBD1. V lost 6 bases and J lost 1; bases outside the gene matches: 5. The germline CDR1 and CDR2 sequences are GTSNPN and SVGIG (reference sequence). The length of the CDR3 is 13 residues. The CDR3 nucleotides are TGTGCCTGTGAGACAGGGGTTTCCTACGAGCAGTACTTC. Protein product: CACETGVSYEQYF.

The CDR3 DNA follows: TGTGCCATCAGTCCCCACTTCGGTGGTGGTGAAAAACTGTTTTTT. Translated: CAISPHFGGGEKLFF. The chain joins TRBV10-3 to TRBJ1-4; D gene ambiguous. Trimming cost V 5 bases and J 7 bases, with 17 bases left between them. Germline assignment: CDR1 ENHRY and CDR2 SYGVKD. The CDR3 contains 15 residues.

The chain links TRBV19 to TRBJ2-1; 7 bases line up with TRBD1. With 6 bases clipped from V and 8 bases from J, the junction kept 10 bases outside the gene matches. The CDR3 spans 14 residues. CDR1 is LNHDA, CDR2 SQIVND, per germline (reference sequence). The DNA for the CDR3 is TGTGCCAGTAGGTCCACACAGGGGAAGCATGAGCAGTTCTTC. This gives the protein CASRSTQGKHEQFF.

This clone was found a few times. The CDR3 nucleotides are TGTGCCAGTAGTTCCACGGGGGTAGGAGACTATGGCTACACCTTC. It is translated as CASSSTGVGDYGYTF. The rearrangement joins TRBV19 to TRBJ1-2; D might be TRBD1 (5 bases). V lost 5 bases and J 3 bases, leaving 16 bases between the germline ends. CDR3 length: 15 amino acids. In germline, CDR1 is LNHDA, CDR2 SQIVND (reference sequence).

This chain links TRBV5-1 with TRBJ2-1; 7 nucleotides match TRBD2. This CDR3 is 16 amino acids long. The germline gives CDR1 SGHRS, CDR2 YFSETQ. With 5 bases clipped from V and 5 bases from J, the junction kept 13 bases outside the gene matches. The CDR3 here is CASSSHGGEGNNEQFF. CDR3 coding DNA: TGCGCCAGCAGTTCCCACGGAGGGGAGGGGAACAATGAGCAGTTCTTC.

The gene calls are TRBV11-2 and TRBJ1-1, with 8 nucleotides matching TRBD1. CDR3 length: 12 residues. V dropped 5 bases and J dropped 9; count of bases not matched to a gene: 5. Germline loops: CDR1 SGHAT, CDR2 FQNNGV. CDR3 amino acids: CASSPGTGKAFF. The CDR3 nucleotides read TGTGCCAGCAGCCCTGGGACAGGTAAAGCTTTCTTT.

A few counts support this clone. The CDR3 spells CASSQSRLEDTEAFF. CDR3 nucleotides: TGTGCCAGCAGCCAAAGTCGGCTGGAGGACACTGAAGCTTTCTTT. This chain links TRBV3-1 (or the pseudogene TRBV3-2) with TRBJ1-1; D is unresolved. CDR1 is LGHDT, CDR2 YNNKEL, per germline (reference sequence). The V end was cut by 2 bases, the J end by 3 bases, with 13 bases between. The CDR3 covers 15 residues.

The chain links TRBV7-2 to TRBJ2-7; TRBD1 matches 8 bases. Germline V gene lookup returns CDR1 SGHTA and CDR2 FQGNSA. The CDR3 spans 16 residues. After removal of 6 bases from V and 0 bases from J, the junction contained 10 bases not matched to a gene. The CDR3 DNA reads TGTGCCAGCAGGTACCAACAGGGGGTGAGCTCCTACGAGCAGTACTTC. It translates to CASRYQQGVSSYEQYF.

The rearrangement uses TRBV14 and TRBJ2-7; 13 bases are a match to TRBD2. The CDR3 covers 16 residues. V gave up 4 bases and J gave up 3 bases; unmatched junction bases: 6. Germline values: CDR1 SGHDN, CDR2 FVKESK. As DNA, the CDR3 is TGTGCCAGCAGCCCCTCGGGACTAGCGGGATACTACGAGCAGTACGTC. Translated: CASSPSGLAGYYEQYV.

The chain has TRBV9 and TRBJ1-1; D ambiguous. From germline, CDR1 is SGDLS and CDR2 YYNGEE. The V and J ends lost 4 bases and 3 bases respectively, with 10 bases between them. The CDR3 sequence is 13 residues long. The CDR3 nucleotides are TGTGCCAGCAGCTCCCGCGAGTACACTGAAGCTTTCTTT. Translation gives CASSSREYTEAFF.

The chain has TRBV4-1 and TRBJ2-4; 15 nucleotides agree with TRBD2. Germline V CDR1 and CDR2: MGHRA, YSYEKL. This CDR3 contains 18 residues. With V trimmed by 1 base and J by 6 bases, 7 bases remained unmatched. The CDR3 region has the DNA TGCGCCAGCAGCCAAGGGACTAGCGGGGGGGCCCTGGGAAACATTCAGTACTTC. Protein product: CASSQGTSGGALGNIQYF.

V and J are TRBV24-1 and TRBJ2-3; D remains ambiguous. V was pared by 5 bases and J by 8 bases, with 13 bases between. The CDR3 extends over 13 amino acids. CDR1 and CDR2 from the germline V gene are KGHDR and SFDVKD. The CDR3 loop is CATSAATRVTQYF. CDR3 DNA: TGTGCCACCAGTGCCGCGACTCGGGTTACGCAGTATTTT.

The V and J genes are TRBV27 and TRBJ2-1, with 12 positions matching TRBD2. CDR1 is MNHEY, CDR2 SMNVEV, per germline (reference sequence). The CDR3 has 16 amino acids. J gave up 5 bases and V 2 bases, and 4 bases lay outside the gene matches. As DNA, the CDR3 is TGTGCCAGCAGTTTAGCCCTAGCGGGGGGGGACAATGAGCAGTTCTTC. It specifies CASSLALAGGDNEQFF.

This sequence joins TRBV3-1 (or the pseudogene TRBV3-2) and TRBJ2-7; 7 bases are a match to TRBD1. Germline lookup yields CDR1 LGHDT and CDR2 YNNKEL (reference sequence). V was clipped by 5 bases and J by 0 bases; unmatched bases: 7. The CDR3 runs to 15 residues. DNA of the CDR3: TGTGCCAGCAGCTGGGGACAGATGAGCTCCTACGAGCAGTACTTC. It encodes CASSWGQMSSYEQYF.

For this clone: The sample contains more than one DNA sequence encoding this CDR3. This chain connects TRBV19 to TRBJ1-5, with TRBD1 as a possible D gene (5 bases). The CDR3 loop spans 13 amino acids. Germline V gives CDR1 LNHDA, CDR2 SQIVND (reference sequence). V gave up 6 bases and J gave up 4 bases, with 10 bases separating them. The CDR3 DNA follows: TGTGCCAGTAGGGGGCACAGGAATCAGCCCCAGCATTTT. Protein: CASRGHRNQPQHF. Combining the CDR3 with reference TRBV19 and TRBJ1-5 gives the whole variable domain DGGITQSPKYLFRKEGQNVTLSCEQNLNHDAMYWYRQDPGQGLRLIYYSQIVNDFQKGDIAEGYSVSREKKESFPLTVTSAQKNPTAFYLCASRGHRNQPQHFGDGTRLSIL.

This rearrangement joins TRBV5-6 to TRBJ1-1; TRBD1 is a possible D gene (5 bases). The CDR3 is 16 residues long. Germline values: CDR1 SGHDT, CDR2 YYEEEE. Trimming removed 3 bases from V and 3 bases from J, with 18 bases in between. This CDR3 is CASSSANAPGDTEAFF. CDR3 in DNA: TGTGCCAGCAGCTCAGCAAATGCTCCGGGGGACACTGAAGCTTTCTTT.